One sample yielded the 21 T cell receptor beta chains listed below, sequenced in a study of T cell repertoires in cytomegalovirus infection. Their recognized antigens are unknown. TCRdb itself ran the reads through MiXCR, one entry per CDR3 protein. The table records some 480,000 distinct CDR3 sequences, roughly a third of them present only once. The starting material was cultured PBMCs, obtained from culture after CMV antigen stimulation. Receptor source: a human donor in good health (CMV status not recorded). Some clones in this sample may be carry-over from other donors' samples.

This clonotype was seen only a few times. J is TRBJ1-2 and V is TRBV12-3 or TRBV12-4; 9 bases match TRBD1. The CDR3 has 16 residues. V shed 3 bases and J 0 bases; nucleotides not matched to a gene: 5. CDR3 nucleotide sequence: TGTGCCAGCAGTTTCCCGGGACAGGGAACTAACTATGGCTACACCTTC. Its protein is CASSFPGQGTNYGYTF.

The rearrangement uses TRBV10-3 and TRBJ2-3, with D possibly matching TRBD2 (7 bases). The V and J ends lost 8 bases and 5 bases respectively, with 20 bases between them. From germline, CDR1 is ENHRY and CDR2 SYGVKD. CDR3 length: 15 amino acids. Written as DNA, the CDR3 is TGTGCCATCTCAAGCGGGGAGGGGGTGAGAGATACGCAGTATTTT. It codes for CAISSGEGVRDTQYF.

The sample holds a few counts of this clonotype. This rearrangement joins TRBV27 to TRBJ2-7, with unresolved D. V gave up 4 bases and J gave up 0 bases, with 7 bases separating them. There are 13 residues in the CDR3. Germline lookup yields CDR1 MNHEY and CDR2 SMNVEV (reference sequence). Here the CDR3 reads CASSSKPSYEQYF. CDR3 DNA sequence: TGTGCCAGCAGTTCTAAGCCCTCCTACGAGCAGTACTTC.

V usage is TRBV7-2 and J usage is TRBJ2-5; D tentatively fits TRBD1 or TRBD2 (5 bases each). CDR1 and CDR2 (germline): SGHTA, FQGNSA. CDR3 length equals 17 residues. Between the trimmed V and J ends, which lost 5 bases and 2 bases, there was a span of 21 bases. The CDR3 loop is CASSPRIGTWRQETQYF. For the CDR3, the DNA is TGTGCCAGCAGCCCGCGGATCGGGACCTGGAGGCAAGAGACCCAGTACTTC. The full variable domain, rest sourced from reference TRBV7-2 and TRBJ2-5, is GAGVSQSPSNKVTEKGKDVELRCDPISGHTALYWYRQSLGQGLEFLIYFQGNSAPDKSGLPSDRFSAERTGGSVSTLTIQRTQQEDSAVYLCASSPRIGTWRQETQYFGPGTRLLVL.

The sample holds a few counts of this clonotype. The rearrangement links TRBV12-3 or TRBV12-4 to TRBJ1-1; 7 bases agree with TRBD1. The trim removed 5 bases at V and 4 bases at J, leaving 10 bases unmatched. The CDR3 length is 15 residues. The CDR3 nucleotides are TGTGCCAGCAGTCGCTACAGGGGTATAGGCACTGAAGCTTTCTTT. This encodes CASSRYRGIGTEAFF.

This clonotype was counted between two and nine times. This chain connects TRBV4-2 to TRBJ2-3; TRBD1 matches 7 bases. Germline V CDR1 and CDR2: LGHNA, YNFKEQ. V trimming: 4 bases; J trimming: 4 bases; junction bases outside the gene matches: 17. The CDR3 has 18 amino acids. CDR3 sequence (DNA): TGTGCCAGCAGCCGAACCCCGGGAACAGGGGCTACCCCAGATACGCAGTATTTT. This encodes CASSRTPGTGATPDTQYF.

In this sample, this clonotype turned up many times. The J gene is TRBJ2-2, the V gene TRBV6-2 or TRBV6-3; weak D call: TRBD2 (6 bases). Deletions cut 1 base from V and 5 bases from J, with 8 bases between. CDR1 is MNHEY, CDR2 SVGEGT, per germline. The CDR3 is 14 amino acids. CDR3 amino acids: CASSYYGGTGELFF. The CDR3 DNA reads as TGTGCCAGCAGTTACTACGGGGGAACCGGGGAGCTGTTTTTT.

J is TRBJ2-3 and V is TRBV28; D might be TRBD1 (6 bases). This CDR3 has 16 amino acids. The ends were cut back, 6 bases at V and 3 bases at J, with 19 bases in the middle. The germline CDR1 and CDR2 sequences are MDHEN and SYDVKM. Here the CDR3 reads CASSTTGTSKTDTQYF. The CDR3 DNA sequence: TGTGCCAGCAGCACAACCGGGACAAGCAAGACAGATACGCAGTATTTT.

The V and J genes are TRBV28 and TRBJ1-5, with D possibly being TRBD1 (5 bases). Trimming removed 2 bases from V and 3 bases from J, with 14 bases in between. CDR3 size: 16 residues. Per germline, CDR1 MDHEN and CDR2 SYDVKM. CDR3: CASSLTGLANNQPQHF. The CDR3, as DNA: TGTGCCAGCAGTTTAACAGGACTAGCAAACAATCAGCCCCAGCATTTT.

This clonotype has a count of ten or more. V is TRBV7-2 and J is TRBJ1-2; the match to TRBD1 covers 8 bases. There are 16 residues in the CDR3. V dropped 1 base and J dropped 6; count of bases not matched to a gene: 10. Germline V gene data show CDR1 as SGHTA and CDR2 as FQGNSA. CDR3 bases: TGTGCCAGCAGCTTAGTGGCAGGGGGCCATTCACATGGCTACACCTTC. The encoded protein is CASSLVAGGHSHGYTF.

V gene TRBV30 combines with J gene TRBJ1-1; no reliable D call. Germline CDR1 GTSNPN, CDR2 SVGIG (reference sequence). Trimming pared 2 bases from V and 4 bases from J, leaving 5 bases between. The CDR3 spans 11 residues. The CDR3 nucleotides read TGTGCCTGGAGTAGGAGCACTGAAGCTTTCTTT. This translates into CAWSRSTEAFF.

This clonotype was seen repeatedly, ten times or more. J is TRBJ1-5 and V is TRBV7-8; D is uncertain. This CDR3 comprises 15 residues. The V end lost 1 base, the J end lost 2 bases, and 9 bases lay between the germline ends. From germline, CDR1 is SGHVS and CDR2 FQNEAQ. In DNA, the CDR3 is TGTGCCAGCAGCTTAGGACAAAGGGGCAATCAGCCCCAGCATTTT. Translating it yields CASSLGQRGNQPQHF.

V gene TRBV19 combines with J gene TRBJ2-3, with D perhaps matching TRBD1 (6 bases). V lost 6 bases, J lost 3 bases, and 13 bases lay in between. Germline CDR1 reads LNHDA; CDR2 reads SQIVND (reference sequence). The CDR3 totals 14 residues. The CDR3 DNA reads as TGTGCCAGTAGCCCACAGGGAAATACAGATACGCAGTATTTT. Translating gives CASSPQGNTDTQYF.

About this clonotype itself: The conserved phenylalanine or tryptophan normally closing the CDR3 is absent here, so this likely arose from a read error. The rearrangement joins TRBV7-8 to TRBJ2-4, with TRBD2 identical over 8 bases. This CDR3 comprises 18 residues. V was pared by 1 base and J by 6 bases, with 14 bases of the junction left unmatched. Per germline, CDR1 SGHVS and CDR2 FQNEAQ. CDR3 coding DNA: TGTGCCAGCAGCTTAGAAGGTAGCGGGAAACCGGCGGGAAACATTCAGTACCTC. Protein product: CASSLEGSGKPAGNIQYL.

This clonotype was seen at least ten times. The genes are TRBV7-2 and TRBJ1-1, with 7 bases matching TRBD1. This CDR3 has 16 residues. In germline, CDR1 is SGHTA, CDR2 FQGNSA. The V and J ends lost 5 bases and 0 bases, in that order; junction bases with no gene match: 9. CDR3 coding DNA: TGTGCCAGCAGCACAGGGTGGGGACAGATGAACACTGAAGCTTTCTTT. Translation gives CASSTGWGQMNTEAFF. Full variable domain (outside the CDR3, taken from reference TRBV7-2 and TRBJ1-1): GAGVSQSPSNKVTEKGKDVELRCDPISGHTALYWYRQSLGQGLEFLIYFQGNSAPDKSGLPSDRFSAERTGGSVSTLTIQRTQQEDSAVYLCASSTGWGQMNTEAFFGQGTRLTVV.

The table lists this clonotype with a count of one. This chain connects TRBV6-6 to TRBJ2-2, with no clear D. This CDR3 has 14 amino acids. CDR1 MNHNY and CDR2 SVGAGI come from the germline V gene (reference sequence). Trimming took off 5 bases at V and 5 bases at J, with 12 bases between the two ends. DNA for the CDR3: TGTGCCAGCAGTCAGAAGTTGAATACCGGGGAGCTGTTTTTT. It translates to CASSQKLNTGELFF.

J is TRBJ1-3 and V is TRBV12-5; TRBD1 agrees at 7 bases. Germline V gene sequence: CDR1 LGHNT, CDR2 FRNRAP. This CDR3 spans 17 amino acids. V gave up 1 base and J gave up 2 bases; unmatched junction bases: 8. CDR3 DNA: TGTGCTAGTGGTTTGGACCTGGACAGGTCGGCTGGAAACACCATATATTTT. Translation: CASGLDLDRSAGNTIYF.

The chain employs TRBV10-3 and TRBJ2-1, with D perhaps matching TRBD2 (5 bases). Per germline, CDR1 ENHRY and CDR2 SYGVKD. This CDR3 is 13 amino acids long. V was shortened by 6 bases and J by 9 bases, with 15 bases between the two germline ends. CDR3 in DNA: TGTGCCATCAGCCTTACGGACTCGGGTGAGCAGTTCTTC. It encodes CAISLTDSGEQFF.

Notes on this clonotype: A junction boundary mismatches the germline segment, possibly from a read error. V and J are TRBV7-7 and TRBJ2-3; TRBD2 matches 14 bases. The CDR3 sequence is 16 residues long. CDR1 and CDR2 from the germline V gene are SSHAT and FNYEAQ (reference sequence). The CDR3 sequence is CASSPGLAGGADTQYF. In nucleotides, the CDR3 is TGTGCTAGCAGCCCAGGACTAGCGGGAGGAGCAGATACGCAGTATTTT.

The rearrangement joins TRBV5-4 to TRBJ1-1, with no clear D. V was clipped by 4 bases and J by 0 bases, with 16 bases between them. Germline V CDR1 and CDR2: SGHNT, YYREEE (reference sequence). The CDR3 totals 16 residues. CDR3 sequence: CASSENLGTLNTEAFF. The CDR3 nucleotides read TGTGCCAGCAGCGAAAACCTCGGAACGCTGAACACTGAAGCTTTCTTT.

The chain recombines TRBV19 with TRBJ2-3, with 8 bases aligning to TRBD2. Germline V gene lookup returns CDR1 LNHDA and CDR2 SQIVND (reference sequence). This CDR3 has 16 residues. V was pared by 4 bases and J by 5 bases, with 11 bases of the junction left unmatched. The CDR3 coding sequence is TGTGCCAGTAGTACCCTAGTAGCGGGACGGGGAGATACGCAGTATTTT. As protein: CASSTLVAGRGDTQYF.